This T cell receptor beta chain was recorded in a study of T cell responses to AZD1222 COVID-19 vaccine. Study context: Combined were second doses at about 4 or about 12 weeks. The study, taken as a whole, reports: Recipients of two AZD1222 doses showed rising Spike-specific TCR breadth and depth.

Clones were read by immunoSEQ multiplex PCR, and TCRdb kept only the in-frame ones, dropping some. The sample includes nearly 95,000 clones, almost 90% of them seen just once. The germline V and J ends were trimmed by 7 bases and 7 bases, with 19 bases remaining between them. The CDR3 has 15 residues. CDR1 MGHDK and CDR2 SYGVNS come from the germline V gene. With respect to this clone: Its matching antigen is unknown.

The rearrangement links TRBV25-1 to TRBJ1-4; D possibly corresponds to TRBD1 (5 bases). The clonotype comes from an adult in good health. The source material was peripheral blood, sampled on day 0 of AZD1222 vaccination. CDR3 residues: CASKSPTGGVEKLFF. In nucleotides, the CDR3 is TGTGCCAGCAAATCCCCGACGGGAGGGGTTGAAAAACTGTTTTTT.